The next 29 T cell receptor beta chains were all read from a single sample in a study of blood T cell repertoires in COVID-19. Generated by immunoSEQ multiplex PCR, the TCRdb table keeps only in-frame clones and is missing some. The sample contains nearly 350,000 clones, about 90% of which appear only once. Sequenced sample: peripheral blood. Every receptor here comes from a woman in her 70s with COVID-19, enrolled during active disease.

V usage is TRBV7-2 and J usage is TRBJ1-3; D not resolved. Germline loops: CDR1 SGHTA, CDR2 FQGNSA. V lost 8 bases and J 3 bases, leaving 17 bases between the germline ends. The CDR3 spans 15 residues. The CDR3 region has the DNA TGTGCCAGCCGAATAGAGGGAGATAATGGAAACACCATATATTTT. This gives the protein CASRIEGDNGNTIYF.

The V call is TRBV24-1, the J call TRBJ1-2; D uncertain. The V gene lost 3 bases and the J gene lost 2 bases, with 15 bases spanning the gap. There are 16 residues in the CDR3. Germline values: CDR1 KGHDR, CDR2 SFDVKD. CDR3 in amino acids: CATSDSTGENNYGYTF. In nucleotides, the CDR3 is TGTGCCACCAGTGATAGTACCGGGGAGAACAACTATGGCTACACCTTC.

The rearrangement uses TRBV7-2 and TRBJ2-5, with D possibly matching TRBD2 (5 bases). The CDR3 spans 15 residues. V lost 0 bases to trimming and J lost 5 bases, with 13 bases between them. CDR1 and CDR2 from the germline V gene are SGHTA and FQGNSA. The CDR3 region is CASSLATGSGETQYF. The CDR3 DNA reads TGTGCCAGCAGCTTAGCCACGGGGTCGGGCGAGACCCAGTACTTC.

The V call is TRBV20-1, the J call TRBJ2-3; 9 nucleotides line up with TRBD2. Germline V CDR1 and CDR2: DFQATT, SNEGSKA (reference sequence). The CDR3 sequence is 11 residues long. Trimming removed 6 bases from V and 6 bases from J; junction bases left unmatched: 1. CDR3: CSATSGDTQYF. CDR3 nucleotides: TGCAGTGCCACTAGCGGGGATACGCAGTATTTT.

The chain combines TRBV7-2 with TRBJ1-2, with D uncertain. Trimming pared 1 base from V and 4 bases from J, leaving 4 bases between. This CDR3 comprises 12 residues. Germline V gene sequence: CDR1 SGHTA, CDR2 FQGNSA. The CDR3 coding sequence is TGTGCCAGCAGCTTAGACATCTATGGCTACACCTTC. Translation gives CASSLDIYGYTF.

This clone was seen just once. The chain has TRBV2 and TRBJ1-2; D may be TRBD1 (6 bases). From germline, CDR1 is SNHLY and CDR2 FYNNEI. The CDR3 consists of 15 residues. Between the trimmed V and J ends, which lost 3 bases and 4 bases, there was a span of 15 bases. The CDR3: CASSDKGGMSYGYTF. The CDR3 DNA reads as TGTGCCAGCAGTGATAAGGGGGGGATGAGCTATGGCTACACCTTC.

The J gene is TRBJ1-5, the V gene TRBV15; 7 bases agree with TRBD1. Germline-derived CDR1 and CDR2 are LNHNV and YYDKDF (reference sequence). CDR3 length: 15 residues. Unmatched junction bases numbered 10, after V lost 7 bases and J lost 4 bases. CDR3 DNA: TGTGCCACCACCGCCGGGACAGTTAGTAATCAGCCCCAGCATTTT. Amino acid sequence: CATTAGTVSNQPQHF.

The chain is built from TRBV7-8 and TRBJ2-5; D unclear. Germline CDR1 is SGHVS and CDR2 is FQNEAQ. V lost 1 base, J lost 5 bases, and 20 bases lay in between. This CDR3 spans 17 amino acids. The CDR3 DNA reads TGTGCCAGCAGCTTAGGGAGCCACGGGTACCCTCCTGAGACCCAGTACTTC. This translates into CASSLGSHGYPPETQYF.

This chain links TRBV15 with TRBJ1-2; 7 bases align to TRBD1. The CDR3 spans 14 residues. The germline V gene has CDR1 LNHNV and CDR2 YYDKDF (reference sequence). V lost 3 bases, J lost 5 bases, and 6 bases stayed unmatched. CDR3 region: CATSRDTTGYGYTF. The CDR3, as DNA: TGTGCCACCAGCAGGGATACGACAGGGTATGGCTACACCTTC. Combining the CDR3 with reference TRBV15 and TRBJ1-2 gives the whole variable domain DAMVIQNPRYQVTQFGKPVTLSCSQTLNHNVMYWYQQKSSQAPKLLFHYYDKDFNNEADTPDNFQSRRPNTSFCFLDIRSPGLGDTAMYLCATSRDTTGYGYTFGSGTRLTVV.

The chain is built from TRBV12-3 or TRBV12-4 and TRBJ2-1; TRBD1 might be the D (6 bases). The CDR3 contains 12 residues. V shed 7 bases and J shed 3 bases, with 7 bases lying between them. CDR3 amino acids: CASKGDYNEQFF. In DNA form, the CDR3 reads TGTGCCAGCAAGGGGGACTACAATGAGCAGTTCTTC.

This clone has a single count. The V gene is TRBV18, the J gene TRBJ2-5, with a tentative D call TRBD1 (5 bases). The CDR3 length is 15 residues. Germline assignment: CDR1 KGHSH and CDR2 LQKENI. The ends were cut back, 3 bases at V and 1 base at J, with 12 bases in the middle. CDR3 protein: CASSPRAGPQETQYF. In nucleotides, the CDR3 is TGTGCCAGCTCACCCCGGGCAGGGCCCCAAGAGACCCAGTACTTC.

The CDR3 bases are TGTGCCAGCAGCCAAGGGGCGTACAATGAGCAGTTCTTC. As protein: CASSQGAYNEQFF. The genes are TRBV3-1 (or the pseudogene TRBV3-2) and TRBJ2-1; D is uncertain. Germline CDR1 LGHDT, CDR2 YNNKEL (reference sequence). The CDR3 consists of 13 residues. V dropped 1 base and J dropped 4 bases, with 5 bases sitting between them.

The chain uses TRBV9 and TRBJ1-6; a possible D gene is TRBD1 (6 bases). CDR1 and CDR2 from the germline V gene are SGDLS and YYNGEE. The germline V and J ends were trimmed by 3 bases and 3 bases, with 16 bases remaining between them. The CDR3 loop spans 17 amino acids. CDR3 region: CASSGAGGASYNSPLHF. The CDR3 nucleotides read TGTGCCAGCAGCGGTGCGGGGGGCGCAAGCTATAATTCACCCCTCCACTTT.

The gene calls are TRBV9 and TRBJ1-3; the D is unclear. There are 15 residues in the CDR3. Germline values: CDR1 SGDLS, CDR2 YYNGEE. V was clipped by 0 bases and J by 0 bases, with 7 bases between them. The CDR3 DNA sequence: TGTGCCAGCAGCGTAGCAGGTTTCTCTGGAAACACCATATATTTT. Its protein is CASSVAGFSGNTIYF.

This clone appeared once. The chain employs TRBV6-5 and TRBJ2-3; D is unclear. The CDR3 has 14 residues. CDR1 is MNHEY, CDR2 SVGAGI, per germline. Deletions cut 0 bases from V and 6 bases from J, with 10 bases between. CDR3 DNA: TGTGCCAGCAGTTACTCCGGCTCACAGGATACGCAGTATTTT. Translating it yields CASSYSGSQDTQYF.

The chain links TRBV19 to TRBJ2-1; the match to TRBD2 covers 15 bases. The V segment lost 4 bases and the J segment 2 bases; nucleotides outside the gene matches: 9. The CDR3 covers 19 residues. Germline CDR1 is LNHDA and CDR2 is SQIVND (reference sequence). CDR3 nucleotides: TGTGCCAGTAGTAGGACTAGCGGGGGGGTTTTATCCGCCTACAATGAGCAGTTCTTC. It translates to CASSRTSGGVLSAYNEQFF.

The V and J genes are TRBV5-1 and TRBJ1-3; D is unresolved. From germline, CDR1 is SGHRS and CDR2 YFSETQ. The CDR3 has 14 residues. With 1 base removed from V and 4 bases from J, the gap between germline ends came to 9 bases. CDR3 sequence: CASSLSGHGNTIYF. The DNA for the CDR3 is TGCGCCAGCAGCTTGAGCGGGCACGGAAACACCATATATTTT.

This clone was seen once. The chain has TRBV12-5 and TRBJ2-1; D is unclear. The germline V gene encodes CDR1 LGHNT and CDR2 FRNRAP. Trimming pared 1 base from V and 6 bases from J, leaving 13 bases between. The CDR3 has 15 residues. The CDR3 spells CASGLGGGAVNEQFF. The CDR3 DNA reads TGTGCTAGTGGTTTGGGCGGCGGCGCTGTCAATGAGCAGTTCTTC.

This chain joins TRBV7-9 and TRBJ1-2; D ambiguous. CDR3 length: 13 residues. Trimming cost V 5 bases and J 2 bases, with 9 bases left between them. Looked up from germline, CDR1 is SEHNR and CDR2 is FQNEAQ (reference sequence). The CDR3 coding sequence is TGTGCCAGCAGCCAAGGCGGGAACTATGGCTACACCTTC. The encoded protein is CASSQGGNYGYTF. Using reference TRBV7-9 and TRBJ1-2 for the parts outside the CDR3, the full variable domain is DTGVSQNPRHKITKRGQNVTFRCDPISEHNRLYWYRQTLGQGPEFLTYFQNEAQLEKSRLLSDRFSAERPKGSFSTLEIQRTEQGDSAMYLCASSQGGNYGYTFGSGTRLTVV.

This chain connects TRBV24-1 to TRBJ2-5; 7 bases line up with TRBD1. The CDR3 has 16 residues. The germline gives CDR1 KGHDR, CDR2 SFDVKD. The J segment lost 6 bases and the V segment lost 3 bases, leaving 12 bases of the junction unmatched. The CDR3, as DNA: TGTGCCACCAGTGATCCACAGGGGTCGAGTGGCAAGACCCAGTACTTC. As protein: CATSDPQGSSGKTQYF.

V and J are TRBV27 and TRBJ1-5; the D is unclear. The V and J ends lost 3 bases and 3 bases respectively, with 9 bases between them. Germline CDR1 is MNHEY and CDR2 is SMNVEV (reference sequence). This CDR3 region has 14 residues. The CDR3 sequence: CASSLGAPNQPQHF. In DNA form, the CDR3 reads TGTGCCAGCAGTTTGGGCGCCCCCAATCAGCCCCAGCATTTT.

The chain uses TRBV7-8 and TRBJ1-3; TRBD1 is a possible D gene (5 bases). CDR1 is SGHVS, CDR2 FQNEAQ, per germline. The CDR3 contains 17 residues. Trimming removed 2 bases from V and 0 bases from J, with 14 bases in between. The CDR3: CASSLNGQPGSGNTIYF. In DNA, the CDR3 is TGTGCCAGCAGCTTAAACGGACAACCGGGCTCTGGAAACACCATATATTTT. The full variable domain, rest sourced from reference TRBV7-8 and TRBJ1-3, is GAGVSQSPRYKVAKRGQDVALRCDPISGHVSLFWYQQALGQGPEFLTYFQNEAQLDKSGLPSDRFFAERPEGSVSTLKIQRTQQEDSAVYLCASSLNGQPGSGNTIYFGEGSWLTVV.

The V call is TRBV27, the J call TRBJ1-5; TRBD1 aligns across 9 bases. Trimming cost V 4 bases and J 9 bases; bases outside gene matches: 7. Germline values: CDR1 MNHEY, CDR2 SMNVEV (reference sequence). This CDR3 spans 14 amino acids. The CDR3 here is CASSYQQGARPQHF. The CDR3, as DNA: TGTGCCAGCAGTTATCAACAGGGGGCGCGGCCCCAGCATTTT.

The chain is built from TRBV7-6 and TRBJ1-2; 7 bases line up with TRBD1. The CDR3 totals 17 residues. The V gene's germline CDR1 is SGHVS and CDR2 FNYEAQ. Losses at the gene ends were 5 bases for V and 5 bases for J; bases not matched to a gene: 17. In DNA form, the CDR3 reads TGTGCCAGCAGCCCCAGACCGGACAGGCCTGATCATTATGGCTACACCTTC. It is translated as CASSPRPDRPDHYGYTF.

V usage is TRBV7-2 and J usage is TRBJ2-7; 7 positions agree with TRBD1. The CDR3 is 14 amino acids. The ends lost 1 base at V and 4 bases at J; junction bases unmatched: 4. The germline gives CDR1 SGHTA, CDR2 FQGNSA. Here the CDR3 reads CASSLGYRGYEQYF. CDR3 DNA: TGTGCCAGCAGCTTAGGATACAGGGGTTACGAGCAGTACTTC.

This chain links TRBV6-5 with TRBJ1-4; 7 bases agree with TRBD1. Losses at the gene ends were 7 bases for V and 14 bases for J; bases not matched to a gene: 4. Germline V gene sequence: CDR1 MNHEY, CDR2 SVGAGI. The CDR3 has 10 residues. This chain's CDR3 is CASILGGLFF. The CDR3 nucleotides are TGTGCCAGCATCCTAGGGGGCCTGTTTTTT.

The gene calls are TRBV7-9 and TRBJ1-2, with 10 positions matching TRBD1. The trim removed 5 bases at V and 6 bases at J, leaving 9 bases unmatched. This CDR3 comprises 15 residues. CDR1 is SEHNR, CDR2 FQNEAQ, per germline (reference sequence). CDR3 sequence reads: CASSTLFDRGHGYTF. The CDR3 bases are TGTGCCAGCAGCACCCTTTTCGACAGGGGGCATGGCTACACCTTC.

The gene calls are TRBV27 and TRBJ1-2; TRBD1 matches at 10 bases. The CDR3 length is 15 residues. The V gene's germline CDR1 is MNHEY and CDR2 SMNVEV (reference sequence). The J segment lost 5 bases and the V segment lost 6 bases, leaving 9 bases of the junction unmatched. The CDR3 sequence: CASSTFGTGVYGYTF. CDR3 coding DNA: TGTGCCAGCAGCACCTTTGGGACAGGGGTATATGGCTACACCTTC.

The chain has TRBV5-1 and TRBJ2-5, with D tentatively TRBD2 (7 bases). CDR3 length: 14 amino acids. V lost 4 bases and J lost 5, with 15 bases in between. The germline V gene encodes CDR1 SGHRS and CDR2 YFSETQ. The CDR3 nucleotides read TGCGCCAGCAGCCCCCGCGGGGGCGAGGAGACCCAGTACTTC. It codes for CASSPRGGEETQYF.